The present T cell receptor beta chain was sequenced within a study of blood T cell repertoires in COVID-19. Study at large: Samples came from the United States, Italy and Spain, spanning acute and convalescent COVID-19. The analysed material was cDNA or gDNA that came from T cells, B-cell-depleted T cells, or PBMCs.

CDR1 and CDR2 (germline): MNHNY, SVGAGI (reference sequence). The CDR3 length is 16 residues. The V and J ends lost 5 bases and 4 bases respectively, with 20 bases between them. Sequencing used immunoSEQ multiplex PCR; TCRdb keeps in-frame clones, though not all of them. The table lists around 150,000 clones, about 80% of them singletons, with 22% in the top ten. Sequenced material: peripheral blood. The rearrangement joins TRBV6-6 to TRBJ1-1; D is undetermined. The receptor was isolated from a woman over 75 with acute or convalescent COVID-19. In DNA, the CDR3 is TGTGCCAGCAGTCGACCCCGGATCGGAGAGGGCACTGAAGCTTTCTTT. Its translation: CASSRPRIGEGTEAFF.